This T cell receptor (beta chain) originates from a study of neoadjuvant nivolumab and ipilimumab in lung cancer. In the study overall: The combination arm added day-1 ipilimumab 1 mg/kg to nivolumab 3 mg/kg on days 1, 15, 29.

Trimming took off 2 bases at V and 0 bases at J, with 8 bases between the two ends. The CDR3 sequence is 16 residues long. Looked up from germline, CDR1 is MNHNS and CDR2 is SASEGT. Broader study findings: TCR richness and clonality were higher in tumors than adjacent uninvolved lung. Pretherapy blood TCR richness correlated positively with resected tumor richness. From pretherapy to surgery, tumor richness and clonality rose with dual therapy.

The protocol was immunoSEQ multiplex PCR, while the TCRdb copy is restricted to in-frame clones and leaves out a portion. The sample records 18,000 or so clones, roughly 80% being singletons. With respect to this clone: Its antigen is still unknown.

The genes are TRBV6-1 and TRBJ1-6; D call uncertain. This receptor was obtained from an adult with non-small cell lung cancer. Sequencing was performed on tumor tissue, taken after neoadjuvant nivolumab, alone or with ipilimumab, at or shortly before surgery. In nucleotides, the CDR3 is TGTGCCAGCAGTGAACGGGTCAGCTCCTATAATTCACCCCTCCACTTT. Translated: CASSERVSSYNSPLHF.